Sequencing of this T cell receptor beta chain was carried out in a study of T cells in Graves' hyperthyroidism and ophthalmopathy. Findings and limits, study-wide: Median prediction lead before ophthalmopathy onset was about 6.3 months with the model.

Template material for amplifying TCR beta CDR3 regions consisted of RNA transcripts. HTBI primers drove first-round RT-PCR of the TCR CDR3. MiXCR, applied by TCRdb to the multiplex PCR reads, yields one record per CDR3 protein. Of 500,000 to 650,000 distinct CDR3 sequences detected, approximately 14% appear once; the ten largest clones hold around 14%. Note on this clonotype: Its antigen is as yet unknown.

Germline CDR1 and CDR2: SGHAT and FQNNGV. J was trimmed by 4 bases and V by 5 bases; bases with no gene match: 6. CDR3 size: 17 residues. Uncontrolled infection, other autoimmune disease, pregnancy or lactation barred patients from enrollment. Orbital computed tomography, thyroid ultrasound, serum thyroxine and TRAb, and clinical symptoms together informed the diagnoses. This sequence originates from a woman aged 35 to 49 with Graves' hyperthyroidism. Sequenced sample: blood. This chain connects TRBV11-2 to TRBJ2-2; 14 nucleotides match TRBD2. CDR3: CASSRGTSGSGTGELFF. The CDR3 coding sequence is TGTGCCAGCAGCCGAGGGACTAGCGGGAGTGGCACCGGGGAGCTGTTTTTT.